The 21 T cell receptor beta chains presented below share a single source sample, sequenced in a study of T-cell reconstitution after alpha-beta-depleted transplantation in children. The library targeted TCRbeta and was prepared with unique molecular identifiers. MiXCR, run by TCRdb on the PCR reads, gives a single entry per CDR3 protein. Of 65,000 to 85,000 distinct CDR3 sequences in the sample, approximately 10% were seen once. Here the sequenced sample was PBMCs, taken before TCRalphabeta/CD19-depleted stem cell transplant. These TCRs come from a boy younger than 18 with acute myeloid leukemia, due to receive a stem cell transplant.

This clonotype appeared many times. CDR3 bases: TGTGCCAGTAGTAGCAGGCCGTTGTGGGAGCAGTACTTC. Translation: CASSSRPLWEQYF. The chain carries TRBV19 and TRBJ2-7; D gene uncertain. This CDR3 region has 13 residues. Trimming cost V 4 bases and J 7 bases, with 14 bases left between them. Germline assignment: CDR1 LNHDA and CDR2 SQIVND (reference sequence).

There are many counts of this clonotype. This sequence joins TRBV20-1 and TRBJ2-7; 7 bases match TRBD1. Germline V gene sequence: CDR1 DFQATT, CDR2 SNEGSKA (reference sequence). CDR3 size: 14 residues. V shed 2 bases and J 2 bases; nucleotides not matched to a gene: 6. The CDR3: CSARKGQVPYEQYF. The CDR3 coding sequence is TGCAGTGCTAGAAAAGGACAGGTCCCCTACGAGCAGTACTTC.

In its sample, this clonotype was seen many times. The gene calls are TRBV7-2 and TRBJ1-5, with 7 bases aligning to TRBD1. This CDR3 comprises 15 residues. Germline CDR1 and CDR2: SGHTA and FQGNSA. Trimming at V came to 4 bases and at J to 1 base, leaving 4 bases not matched to a gene. The CDR3 loop is CASSSYRGSNQPQHF. CDR3 bases: TGTGCCAGCAGCTCTTACAGGGGAAGCAATCAGCCCCAGCATTTT.

This clonotype has a count of ten or more. The CDR3 here is CASSQRQLAKNIQYF. The CDR3 bases are TGTGCCAGCAGCCAAAGACAGCTAGCCAAAAACATTCAGTACTTC. The chain is built from TRBV7-2 and TRBJ2-4; D is perhaps TRBD1 (5 bases). Germline values: CDR1 SGHTA, CDR2 FQGNSA. Deletions cut 5 bases from V and 0 bases from J, with 11 bases between. The CDR3 runs to 15 residues.

Ten or more counts support this clonotype. The rearrangement joins TRBV9 to TRBJ1-1; D is undetermined. V gave up 0 bases and J gave up 3 bases, with 6 bases separating them. CDR1 is SGDLS, CDR2 YYNGEE, per germline. This CDR3 is 13 amino acids long. The CDR3 DNA sequence: TGTGCCAGCAGCGTAGAGCTGGACACTGAAGCTTTCTTT. Residues: CASSVELDTEAFF.

This clonotype was seen ten or more times. The chain joins TRBV20-1 to TRBJ2-1; a weak D match, TRBD2 (6 bases). The V gene lost 6 bases and the J gene lost 3 bases, with 18 bases spanning the gap. CDR3 length: 15 amino acids. Germline V lookup: CDR1 DFQATT, CDR2 SNEGSKA (reference sequence). CDR3 sequence reads: CSAPPIGGLYNEQFF. The CDR3 nucleotides are TGCAGTGCCCCGCCGATCGGGGGACTCTACAATGAGCAGTTCTTC.

The chain is built from TRBV7-6 and TRBJ2-1, with TRBD1 matching 12 bases. J gave up 7 bases and V 10 bases, and 11 bases lay outside the gene matches. The germline V gene encodes CDR1 SGHVS and CDR2 FNYEAQ. The CDR3 is made up of 15 amino acids. In DNA, the CDR3 is TGTGCCATCGGAGAATTGGGACAGGGGGCAAATGAGCAGTTCTTC. As protein: CAIGELGQGANEQFF.

The table lists this clonotype with many counts. The gene calls are TRBV6-2 or TRBV6-3 and TRBJ2-1; D possibly corresponds to TRBD1 (6 bases). The ends were cut back, 7 bases at V and 5 bases at J, with 18 bases in the middle. The length of the CDR3 is 15 residues. CDR1 is MNHEY, CDR2 SVGEGT, per germline. The DNA of the CDR3 is TGTGCCAGCAAGGCCACAGGGAGTATCGACAATGAGCAGTTCTTC. Translating it yields CASKATGSIDNEQFF.

This clonotype appeared many times. The chain has TRBV30 and TRBJ2-7; D is undetermined. V lost 3 bases to trimming and J lost 4 bases, with 16 bases between them. Germline CDR1 GTSNPN, CDR2 SVGIG (reference sequence). The CDR3 contains 14 residues. CDR3 coding DNA: TGTGCCTGGAGCGACCGCTTTAGGATGTACGAGCAGTACTTC. Residues: CAWSDRFRMYEQYF.

A word on this clonotype: A single base separates this from a much larger clone, so it may be a read error. CDR3 sequence reads: CAISESDRGNEQFF. CDR3 in DNA: TGTGCCATCAGTGAGTCTGACAGGGGCAATGAGCAGTTCTTC. This chain joins TRBV10-3 and TRBJ2-1; TRBD1 aligns across 8 bases. This CDR3 is built from 14 residues. With V trimmed by 0 bases and J by 6 bases, 1 base remained unmatched. Germline V CDR1 and CDR2: ENHRY, SYGVKD.

This clonotype was observed at least ten times. Germline and junction disagree at one end, which may indicate a read error. V usage is TRBV7-6 and J usage is TRBJ2-2; a weak D match, TRBD2 (6 bases). The CDR3 totals 13 residues. Per the germline V gene, CDR1 is SGHVS and CDR2 is FNYEAQ. The chain's CDR3 is CASSIAVGGELFF. CDR3 DNA: TGTGCCAGCAGCATAGCGGTTGGCGGGGAGCTGTTTTTT.

This clonotype was detected many times. The rearrangement joins TRBV12-3 or TRBV12-4 to TRBJ1-4; 9 bases agree with TRBD1. The CDR3 runs to 16 residues. V was clipped by 6 bases and J by 7 bases; unmatched bases: 12. The chain's CDR3 is CASSPGQGRGSEKLFF. DNA of the CDR3: TGTGCCAGCAGCCCGGGACAGGGTAGGGGTTCTGAAAAACTGTTTTTT.

A note on this clonotype: The junction departs from the called germline gene at one end, perhaps through a read error. V and J are TRBV20-1 and TRBJ1-1; D perhaps matches TRBD1 (5 bases). Looked up from germline, CDR1 is DFQATT and CDR2 is SNEGSKA (reference sequence). The CDR3 runs to 8 residues. The CDR3: CSAVSGVF. The CDR3 DNA reads TGCAGTGCTGTGTCGGGGGTCTTT.

This clonotype was seen ten or more times. This sequence joins TRBV4-1 and TRBJ1-2; D is unclear. Germline values: CDR1 MGHRA, CDR2 YSYEKL. The CDR3 has 15 amino acids. Trimming stripped 5 bases from V and 0 bases from J, with 13 bases between. This CDR3 reads CASSVLNSPNYGYTF. CDR3 bases: TGCGCCAGCAGCGTACTCAACAGTCCTAACTATGGCTACACCTTC.

This clonotype was picked up many times. The J gene is TRBJ2-7, the V gene TRBV12-3 or TRBV12-4; perhaps TRBD1 as D (5 bases). The CDR3 runs 13 residues. V lost 5 bases to trimming and J lost 6 bases, with 14 bases between them. Here the CDR3 DNA reads TGTGCCAGCAGTACCATTTGGGGCGGCGAGCAGTACGTC. Translating it yields CASSTIWGGEQYV.

This clonotype appeared many times. The genes are TRBV7-9 and TRBJ2-2, with TRBD1 identical over 9 bases. Germline V gives CDR1 SEHNR, CDR2 FQNEAQ (reference sequence). The CDR3 has 17 residues. V shed 5 bases, J shed 1 base, and the junction held 8 bases outside the gene matches. Here the CDR3 reads CASSQPPGQGNTGELFF. Written as DNA, the CDR3 is TGTGCCAGCAGCCAACCCCCGGGACAGGGGAACACCGGGGAGCTGTTTTTT.

This clonotype was observed at least ten times. The junction shows a germline mismatch at one end, possibly a read error. The chain carries TRBV4-2 and TRBJ2-5; 7 bases are shared with TRBD2. Looked up from germline, CDR1 is LGHNA and CDR2 is YNFKEQ. There are 16 residues in the CDR3. The chain's CDR3 is CASSQGAGEIQETQYF. CDR3 nucleotide sequence: TGTGCCAGCAGTCAAGGGGCGGGGGAGATCCAAGAGACCCAGTACTTC.

The V and J genes are TRBV12-3 or TRBV12-4 and TRBJ1-1; D ambiguous. Trimming cost V 7 bases and J 5 bases, with 17 bases left between them. This CDR3 contains 14 residues. DNA of the CDR3: TGTGCCAGCATGGTGTTCTCGGGAGAAACTGAAGCTTTCTTT. It specifies CASMVFSGETEAFF.

This clonotype was detected ten times or more. The genes are TRBV28 and TRBJ2-3; 12 bases agree with TRBD1. The CDR3 length is 16 residues. V shed 7 bases and J 7 bases; nucleotides not matched to a gene: 12. Germline V CDR1 and CDR2: MDHEN, SYDVKM. This CDR3 is CASTGTRGQGAHTQYF. CDR3 in DNA: TGTGCCAGCACTGGGACAAGGGGACAGGGGGCACATACGCAGTATTTT.

This clonotype came up many times. CDR3 bases: TGTGCCAGTAGGTACACGGTGGGGGATACGCAGTATTTT. This codes for CASRYTVGDTQYF. The chain combines TRBV19 with TRBJ2-3; D remains unclear. V was pared by 6 bases and J by 6 bases, with 13 bases between. Germline assignment: CDR1 LNHDA and CDR2 SQIVND (reference sequence). The CDR3 loop spans 13 amino acids.

This chain links TRBV7-9 with TRBJ2-1; 9 bases fit TRBD1. The V gene end was trimmed by 6 bases and the J gene end by 0 bases; junction bases not matched to a gene: 9. The CDR3 has 17 residues. The germline V gene encodes CDR1 SEHNR and CDR2 FQNEAQ (reference sequence). The CDR3, as DNA: TGTGCCAGCAGATCTACTCTGGGACAGGGCTCCTACAATGAGCAGTTCTTC. Its translation: CASRSTLGQGSYNEQFF.